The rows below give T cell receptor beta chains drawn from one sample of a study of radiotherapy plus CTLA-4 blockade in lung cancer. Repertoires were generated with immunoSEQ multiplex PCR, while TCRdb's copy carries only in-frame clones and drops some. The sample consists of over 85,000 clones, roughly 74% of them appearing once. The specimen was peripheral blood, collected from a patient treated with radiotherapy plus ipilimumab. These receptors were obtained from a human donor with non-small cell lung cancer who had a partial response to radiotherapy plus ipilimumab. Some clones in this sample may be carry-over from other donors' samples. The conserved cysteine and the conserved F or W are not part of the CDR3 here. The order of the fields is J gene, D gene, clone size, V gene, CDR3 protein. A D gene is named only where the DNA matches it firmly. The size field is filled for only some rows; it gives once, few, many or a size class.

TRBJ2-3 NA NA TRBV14 ASSQDGHPLNTQY
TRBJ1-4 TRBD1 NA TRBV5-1 ASSLAVGRGSEKLF
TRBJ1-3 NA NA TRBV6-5 ASSSTLGDTIY
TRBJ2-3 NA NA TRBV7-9 ASSPDYADTQY
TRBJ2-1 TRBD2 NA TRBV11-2 ASRALAGGTYNEQF
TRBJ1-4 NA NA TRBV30 AWSGGINEKLF
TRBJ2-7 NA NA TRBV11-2 ASSLQRRAYEQY
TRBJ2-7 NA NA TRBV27 ASSSPPSEQY
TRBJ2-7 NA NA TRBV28 ASSSPRSGVYEQY
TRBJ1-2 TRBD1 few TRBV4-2 ASSQVRGSYGYT
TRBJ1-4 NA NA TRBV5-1 ASSLQDSQREKLF
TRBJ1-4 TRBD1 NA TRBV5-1 ASSLAPGQGAREKLF
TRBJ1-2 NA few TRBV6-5 ASRGSGVNYGYT
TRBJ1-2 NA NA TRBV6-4 ASSDDSYGYT
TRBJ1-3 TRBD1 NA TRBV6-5 ASSYSGQGSGNTIY
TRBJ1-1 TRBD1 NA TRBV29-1 SVTGVSNTEAF
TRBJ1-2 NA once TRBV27 ASSLMGGGGYT
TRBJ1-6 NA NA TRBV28 ASGQLVSYNSPLH